The clone carrying this T cell receptor beta chain was observed a few times. Antigen specificity is unknown. Both peripheral blood and punch biopsies of lesional scalp skin were obtained from patients who had alopecia areata. The CDR3 spans 12 residues. Trimming shortened V by 2 bases and J by 7 bases, and 9 bases separated the two germline ends. Germline-derived CDR1 and CDR2 are GTSNPN and SVGIG (reference sequence). This specimen comes from a study of CD8+ T cells in alopecia areata. Study context: Administration of oral tofacitinib to treated patients was at 5 to 10 mg twice daily.

Study-wide points: Scalp sequencing captures resident alphabeta T cells of normal skin too.

Following extraction, RNA underwent reverse transcription to cDNA, which served as the sequencing template. TCRdb keeps only in-frame clones here, not all; method: immunoSEQ multiplex PCR. The sample has 170,000 or so clones, around 63% seen once. The source was CD4+ T cells sorted from blood, collected at week 0. The chain couples TRBV30 to TRBJ2-1; D uncertain. The receptor was derived from a human donor with alopecia areata. The chain's CDR3 is CAWSSPLNEQFF. The CDR3 nucleotides are TGTGCCTGGAGTAGCCCCCTTAATGAGCAGTTCTTC.